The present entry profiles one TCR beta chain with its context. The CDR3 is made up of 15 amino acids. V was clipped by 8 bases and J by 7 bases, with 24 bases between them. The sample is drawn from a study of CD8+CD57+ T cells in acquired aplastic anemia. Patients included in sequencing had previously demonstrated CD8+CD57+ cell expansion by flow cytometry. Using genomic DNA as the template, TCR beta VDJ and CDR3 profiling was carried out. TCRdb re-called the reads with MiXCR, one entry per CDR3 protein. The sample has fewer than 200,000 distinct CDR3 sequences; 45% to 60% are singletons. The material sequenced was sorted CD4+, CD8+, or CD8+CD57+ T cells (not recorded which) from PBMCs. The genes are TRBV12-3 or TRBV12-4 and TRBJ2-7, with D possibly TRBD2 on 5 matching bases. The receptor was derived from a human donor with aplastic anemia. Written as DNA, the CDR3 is TGTGCCAGCGATCGGGGTAACTCAGCGTTGTGGGAGCAGTACTTC. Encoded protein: CASDRGNSALWEQYF.